This T cell receptor beta chain was obtained from a study of blood T cell repertoires in COVID-19. The method was immunoSEQ multiplex PCR; TCRdb's version includes in-frame clones alone and lacks a portion of them. The sample lists 100,000 or so clones; around 87% were seen once. The junction had 13 bases not matched to a gene; V was cut back by 6 bases and J by 5 bases. This CDR3 comprises 16 residues. CDR1 and CDR2 from the germline V gene are MNHEY and SVGEGT. Sequenced sample: peripheral blood. This sequence originates from a man between 50 and 59 years old with active or convalescent COVID-19. The rearrangement links TRBV6-2 or TRBV6-3 to TRBJ2-7; 10 bases match TRBD2. CDR3 residues: CASSYGGLAGADEQYF. CDR3 nucleotides: TGTGCCAGCAGCTATGGGGGGCTAGCGGGGGCCGACGAGCAGTACTTC.